This T cell receptor (beta chain) was retrieved from a study of cytotoxic CD8 clonotypes in ibrutinib-treated CLL (dated by TCRdb to the early 2020s). Regarding the complete study: The cohort had about ten relapsed/refractory and approximately 15 treatment-naive patients; approximately 18 were IGHV unmutated. Partial responses were observed in about 25 patients and complete responses in 2; after a median follow-up of 68 months, remission was maintained in about 15 patients and progression was observed in approximately twelve. Response samples were obtained after a median of approximately eleven months of treatment, with a range of roughly 6 to 40 months. On average, each sample yielded 250,000 to 300,000 productive templates and tens of thousands of productive rearrangements. Longitudinal samples were available for about 30% of the roughly 90 trial participants. Cryopreserved peripheral blood mononuclear cells were obtained prior to treatment, at the time of response, and at either disease progression or sustained remission. Every remission and progressive disease sample was obtained while ibrutinib was still being received by the patients.

The time point label for this specimen denotes: approximately eleven months on ibrutinib. Approximately 2 micrograms of genomic DNA were extracted from cryopreserved PBMCs for TCR beta library preparation. Longitudinal blood samples from CLL patients on ibrutinib monotherapy were analyzed using high-throughput TCR beta sequencing. The patients were enrolled in a single-center, open-label phase 2 trial of ibrutinib monotherapy. Reading the germline V gene gives CDR1 SGHAT and CDR2 FQNNGV. At the junction V is shortened by 1 base and J by 7 bases, with 14 bases in between. Taken from cysteine to phenylalanine, the CDR3 has 14 residues. Only the CDR3 region is kept as DNA, spanning 42 bases read in frame from base 1. A MiSeq instrument was used for deep resolution sequencing, which targeted depths ranging from 1 in 1 million up to 1 in 200,000 T cells, with coverage averaging 10x for each clonotype. The immunoSEQ hsTCRB Kit was used to generate the TCR beta libraries. The paper's processing steps were these. The data were analyzed with ImmunoSEQ Analyzer and ImmunoSEQ Data Assistant, and V, D and J gene assignments followed IMGT definitions. Clonality was computed as one minus normalized Shannon entropy of productive rearrangement frequencies, ranging from 0 to 1. Only overrepresented clonotypes making up at least 0.05% of the repertoire of each patient were included in the public clonotype analysis. Some twelve repertoires from age-matched healthy donors, obtained from immuneACCESS, served as clonality controls. TCRdb holds this immuneACCESS table with in-frame rearrangements only. Some clones are missing; in checked studies, unresolved V genes explain under half, and the rest has no known cause. V, J and clone size reflect that table, while D and trimming were determined from the DNA. In this sample the table shows hundreds of thousands of clones, 75% to 80% of which occur a single time. The leading ten clones occupy roughly 10% of the sample.

Points the paper makes about the study in general: An increase in clonality was observed at ibrutinib response, with clonality remaining stable during sustained remission and falling back toward baseline at progression. Public clonotypes were rare and either shrank or stayed stable during treatment, and the rise in clonality at ibrutinib response reflected expansion of private clonotypes. At baseline, clonality was higher than in age-matched healthy donors and showed a strong correlation with circulating CD8+ T-cell counts. Lymph node repertoires were not examined, and the timing of sampling was not matched between patients in sustained remission and those whose disease progressed.

A remark on this clone: The specificity of this receptor is unknown. No much larger clonotype is one base removed from it; base qualities were not supplied.

This TCR came from a human donor with chronic lymphocytic leukemia. Material: PBMCs, obtained after 12 months of ibrutinib treatment. The rearrangement combines TRBV11-2 with TRBJ2-7; the best D guess is TRBD1, with 5 bases matching. In nucleotides, the sequence is TGTGCCAGCAGCTTAGGAAGACAGTTGGGAGAGCAGTACTTC. It encodes CASSLGRQLGEQYF.